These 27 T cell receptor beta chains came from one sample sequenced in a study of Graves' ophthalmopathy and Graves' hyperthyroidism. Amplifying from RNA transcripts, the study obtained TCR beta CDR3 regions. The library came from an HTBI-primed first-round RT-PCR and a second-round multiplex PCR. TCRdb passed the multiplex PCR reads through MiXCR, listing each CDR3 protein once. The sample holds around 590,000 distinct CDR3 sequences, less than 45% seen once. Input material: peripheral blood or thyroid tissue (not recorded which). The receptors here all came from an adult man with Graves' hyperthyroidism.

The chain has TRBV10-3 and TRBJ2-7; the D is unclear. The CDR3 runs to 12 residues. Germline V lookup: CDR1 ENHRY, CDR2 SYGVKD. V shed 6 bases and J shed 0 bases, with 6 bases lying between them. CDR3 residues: CAIRADSYEQYF. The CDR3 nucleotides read TGTGCCATCAGGGCCGACTCCTACGAGCAGTACTTC.

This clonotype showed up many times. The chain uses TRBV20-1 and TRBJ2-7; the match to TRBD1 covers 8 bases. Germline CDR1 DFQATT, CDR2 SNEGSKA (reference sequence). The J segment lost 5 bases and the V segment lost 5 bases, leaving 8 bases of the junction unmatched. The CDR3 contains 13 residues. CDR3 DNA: TGCAGTGCTCCAAGGACAGGGATAGACGAGCAGTACTTC. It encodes CSAPRTGIDEQYF.

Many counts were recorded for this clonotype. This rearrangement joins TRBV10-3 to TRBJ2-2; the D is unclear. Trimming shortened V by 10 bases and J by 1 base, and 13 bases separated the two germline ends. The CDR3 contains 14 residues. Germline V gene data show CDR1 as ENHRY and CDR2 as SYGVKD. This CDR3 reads CATQAAENTGELFF. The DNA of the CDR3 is TGTGCCACCCAGGCGGCAGAGAACACCGGGGAGCTGTTTTTT.

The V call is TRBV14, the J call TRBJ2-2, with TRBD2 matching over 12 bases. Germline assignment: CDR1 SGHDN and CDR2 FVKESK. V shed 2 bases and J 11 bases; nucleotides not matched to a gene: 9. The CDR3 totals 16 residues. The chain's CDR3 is CASSQLAGGPNGELFF. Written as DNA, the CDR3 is TGTGCCAGCAGCCAACTAGCGGGAGGGCCGAACGGCGAGCTGTTTTTT. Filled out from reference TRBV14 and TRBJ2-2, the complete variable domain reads EAGVTQFPSHSVIEKGQTVTLRCDPISGHDNLYWYRRVMGKEIKFLLHFVKESKQDESGMPNNRFLAERTGGTYSTLKVQPAELEDSGVYFCASSQLAGGPNGELFFGEGSRLTVL.

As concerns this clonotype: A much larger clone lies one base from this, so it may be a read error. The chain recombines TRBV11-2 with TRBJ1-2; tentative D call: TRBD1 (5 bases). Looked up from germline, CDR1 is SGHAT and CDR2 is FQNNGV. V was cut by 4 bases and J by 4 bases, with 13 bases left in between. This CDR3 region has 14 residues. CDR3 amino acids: CASSSLQGGYGYTF. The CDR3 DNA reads TGTGCCAGCAGCTCATTGCAGGGTGGCTATGGCTACACCTTC. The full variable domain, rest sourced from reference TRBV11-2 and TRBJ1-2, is EAGVAQSPRYKIIEKRQSVAFWCNPISGHATLYWYQQILGQGPKLLIQFQNNGVVDDSQLPKDRFSAERLKGVDSTLKIQPAKLEDSAVYLCASSSLQGGYGYTFGSGTRLTVV.

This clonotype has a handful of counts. CDR3 region: CASSQLLGGSGYTF. In nucleotides, the CDR3 is TGCGCCAGCAGCCAACTCCTCGGGGGTTCCGGCTACACCTTC. V and J are TRBV4-1 and TRBJ1-2; tentative D call: TRBD1 (5 bases). This CDR3 region has 14 residues. Trimming took off 2 bases at V and 8 bases at J, with 15 bases between the two ends. Germline CDR1 reads MGHRA; CDR2 reads YSYEKL.

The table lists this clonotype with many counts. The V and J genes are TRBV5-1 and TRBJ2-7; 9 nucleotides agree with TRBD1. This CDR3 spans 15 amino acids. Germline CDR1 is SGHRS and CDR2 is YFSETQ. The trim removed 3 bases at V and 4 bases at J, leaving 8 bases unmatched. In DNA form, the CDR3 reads TGCGCCAGCAGCTCGGGGACAGGGAATGTGTACGAGCAGTACTTC. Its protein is CASSSGTGNVYEQYF.

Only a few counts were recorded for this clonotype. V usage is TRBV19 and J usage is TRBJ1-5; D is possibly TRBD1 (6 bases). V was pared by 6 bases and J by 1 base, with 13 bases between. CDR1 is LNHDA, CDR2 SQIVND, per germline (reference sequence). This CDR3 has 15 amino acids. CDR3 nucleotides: TGTGCCAGTAGGCTTGCTGGGGGCAGCAATCAGCCCCAGCATTTT. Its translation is CASRLAGGSNQPQHF.

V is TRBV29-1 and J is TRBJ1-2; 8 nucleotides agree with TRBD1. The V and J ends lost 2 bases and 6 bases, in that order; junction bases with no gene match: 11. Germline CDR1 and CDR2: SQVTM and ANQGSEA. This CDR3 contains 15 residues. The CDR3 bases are TGCAGCGTTGAAACGGGGGGGCAGGGGGCAGATGGCTACACCTTC. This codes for CSVETGGQGADGYTF.

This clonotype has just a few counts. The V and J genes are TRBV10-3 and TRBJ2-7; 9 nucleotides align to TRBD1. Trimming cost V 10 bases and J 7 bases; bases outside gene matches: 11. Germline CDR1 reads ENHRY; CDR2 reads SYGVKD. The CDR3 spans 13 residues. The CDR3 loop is CATLGQGAGEQYF. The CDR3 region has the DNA TGTGCCACCTTGGGACAGGGAGCGGGGGAGCAGTACTTC.

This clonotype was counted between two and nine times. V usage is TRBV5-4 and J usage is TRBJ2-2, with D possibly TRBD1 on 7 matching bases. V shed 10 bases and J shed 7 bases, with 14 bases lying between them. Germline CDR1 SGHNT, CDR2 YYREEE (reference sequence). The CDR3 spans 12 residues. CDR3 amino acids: CAWRGQGGELFF. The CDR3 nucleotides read TGTGCCTGGAGGGGGCAGGGCGGGGAGCTGTTTTTT.

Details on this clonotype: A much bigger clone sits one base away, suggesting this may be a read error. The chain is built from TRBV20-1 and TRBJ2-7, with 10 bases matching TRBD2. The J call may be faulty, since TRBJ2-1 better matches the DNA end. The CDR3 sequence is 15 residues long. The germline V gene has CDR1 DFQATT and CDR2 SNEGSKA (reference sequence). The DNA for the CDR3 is TGCAGTGCCGCCGACCCTAGCGGGGGTACCTACGAGCAGTTCTTC. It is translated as CSAADPSGGTYEQFF.

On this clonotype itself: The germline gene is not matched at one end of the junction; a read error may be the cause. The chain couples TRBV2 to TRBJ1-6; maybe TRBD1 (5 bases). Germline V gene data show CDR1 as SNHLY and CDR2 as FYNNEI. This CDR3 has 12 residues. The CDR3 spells CASSGGREGVLF. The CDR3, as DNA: TGTGCCAGCAGTGGAGGACGAGAAGGGGTTCTCTTT. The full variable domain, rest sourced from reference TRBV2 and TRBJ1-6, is EPEVTQTPSHQVTQMGQEVILRCVPISNHLYFYWYRQILGQKVEFLVSFYNNEISEKSEIFDDQFSVERPDGSNFTLKIRSTKLEDSAMYFCASSGGREGVLFGNGTRLTVT.

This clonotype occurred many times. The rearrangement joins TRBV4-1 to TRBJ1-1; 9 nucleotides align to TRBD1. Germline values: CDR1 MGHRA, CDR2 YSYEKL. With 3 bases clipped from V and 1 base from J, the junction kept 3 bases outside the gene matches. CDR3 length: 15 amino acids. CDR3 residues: CASSHRDRENTEAFF. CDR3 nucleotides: TGCGCCAGCAGCCATCGGGACAGGGAGAACACTGAAGCTTTCTTT.

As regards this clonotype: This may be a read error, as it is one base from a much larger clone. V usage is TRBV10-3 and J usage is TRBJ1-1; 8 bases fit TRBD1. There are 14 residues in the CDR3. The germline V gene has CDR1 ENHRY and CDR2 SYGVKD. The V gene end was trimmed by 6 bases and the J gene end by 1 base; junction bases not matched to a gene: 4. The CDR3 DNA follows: TGTGCCATCAGGGAAGACAGGGGGAACACTGAAGCTTTCTTT. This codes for CAIREDRGNTEAFF.

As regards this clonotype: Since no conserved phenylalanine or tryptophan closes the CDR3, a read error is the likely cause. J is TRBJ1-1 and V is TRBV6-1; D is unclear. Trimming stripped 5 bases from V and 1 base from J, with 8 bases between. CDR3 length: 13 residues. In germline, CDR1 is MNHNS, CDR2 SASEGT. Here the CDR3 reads CASSLTANTEAFL. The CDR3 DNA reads TGTGCCAGCAGTCTTACAGCGAACACTGAAGCTTTCCTT.

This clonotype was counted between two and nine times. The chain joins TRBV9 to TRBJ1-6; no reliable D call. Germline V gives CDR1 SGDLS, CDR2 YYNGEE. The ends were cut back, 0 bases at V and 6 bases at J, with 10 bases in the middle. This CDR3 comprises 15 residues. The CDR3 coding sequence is TGTGCCAGCAGCGTAGGGGATCCAACTAATTCACCCCTCCACTTT. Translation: CASSVGDPTNSPLHF.

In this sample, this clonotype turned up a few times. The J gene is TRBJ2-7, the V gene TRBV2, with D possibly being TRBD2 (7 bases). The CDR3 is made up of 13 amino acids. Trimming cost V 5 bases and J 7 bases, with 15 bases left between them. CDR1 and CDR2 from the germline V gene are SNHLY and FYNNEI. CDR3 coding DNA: TGTGCCAGCAGTTGGGGGGGCCGGGATGAGCAGTACTTC. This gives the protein CASSWGGRDEQYF.

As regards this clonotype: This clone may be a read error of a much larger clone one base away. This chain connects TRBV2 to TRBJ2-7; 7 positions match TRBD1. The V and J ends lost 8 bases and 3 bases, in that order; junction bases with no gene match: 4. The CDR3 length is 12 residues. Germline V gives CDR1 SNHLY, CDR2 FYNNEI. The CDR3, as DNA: TGTGCCAGCCGTCAGGGGGTCTACGAGCAGTACTTC. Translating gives CASRQGVYEQYF.

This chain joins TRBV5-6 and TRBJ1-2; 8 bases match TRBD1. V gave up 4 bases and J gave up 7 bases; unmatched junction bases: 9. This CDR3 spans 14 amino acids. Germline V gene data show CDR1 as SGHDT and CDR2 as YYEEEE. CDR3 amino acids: CASSLRGRGTGYTF. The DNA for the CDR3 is TGTGCCAGCAGCCTCAGGGGGCGTGGAACTGGCTACACCTTC.

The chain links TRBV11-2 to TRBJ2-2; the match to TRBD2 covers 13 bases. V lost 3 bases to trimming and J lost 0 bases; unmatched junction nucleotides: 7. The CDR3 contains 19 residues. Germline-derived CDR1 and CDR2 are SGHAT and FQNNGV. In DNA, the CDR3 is TGTGCCAGCAGCTTGAGACTAGCGGGGGGCCCACCGAACACCGGGGAGCTGTTTTTT. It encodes CASSLRLAGGPPNTGELFF.

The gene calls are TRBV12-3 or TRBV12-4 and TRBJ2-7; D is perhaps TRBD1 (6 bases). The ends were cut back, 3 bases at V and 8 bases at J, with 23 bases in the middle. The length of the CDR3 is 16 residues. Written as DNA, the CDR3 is TGTGCCAGCAGTTTTCTCTCTACAGGGAGCATTAGCAAGCAGTACTTC. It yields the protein CASSFLSTGSISKQYF.

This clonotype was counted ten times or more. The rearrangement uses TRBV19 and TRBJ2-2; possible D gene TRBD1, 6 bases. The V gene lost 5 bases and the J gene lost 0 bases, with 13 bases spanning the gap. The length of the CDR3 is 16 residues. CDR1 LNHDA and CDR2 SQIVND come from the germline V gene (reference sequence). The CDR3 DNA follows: TGTGCCAGTAGTTTGACCGGGACACCGAACACCGGGGAGCTGTTTTTT. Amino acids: CASSLTGTPNTGELFF.

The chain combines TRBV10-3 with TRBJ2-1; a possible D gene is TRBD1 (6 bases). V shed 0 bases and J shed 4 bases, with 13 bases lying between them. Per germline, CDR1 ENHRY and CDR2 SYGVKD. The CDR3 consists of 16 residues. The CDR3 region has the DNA TGTGCCATCAGTGAGTCGAAACAGGGTCTGTACAATGAGCAGTTCTTC. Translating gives CAISESKQGLYNEQFF.

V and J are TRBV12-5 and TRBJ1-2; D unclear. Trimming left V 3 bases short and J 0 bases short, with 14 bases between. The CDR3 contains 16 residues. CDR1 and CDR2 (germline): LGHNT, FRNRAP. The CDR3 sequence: CASGFLLTPTNYGYTF. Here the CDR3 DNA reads TGTGCTAGTGGTTTTCTCTTAACCCCTACTAACTATGGCTACACCTTC.

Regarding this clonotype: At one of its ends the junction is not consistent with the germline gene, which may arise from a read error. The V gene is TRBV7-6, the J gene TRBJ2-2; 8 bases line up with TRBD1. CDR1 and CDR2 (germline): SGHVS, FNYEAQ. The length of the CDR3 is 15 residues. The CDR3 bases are TGTGCCAGTAGCGCCGGGACAGGAGACACCGGGGAGCTGGTTTTT. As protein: CASSAGTGDTGELVF. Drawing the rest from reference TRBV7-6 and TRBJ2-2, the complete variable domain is GAGVSQSPRYKVTKRGQDVALRCDPISGHVSLYWYRQALGQGPEFLTYFNYEAQQDKSGLPNDRFSAERPEGSISTLTIQRTEQRDSAMYRCASSAGTGDTGELVFGEGSRLTVL.

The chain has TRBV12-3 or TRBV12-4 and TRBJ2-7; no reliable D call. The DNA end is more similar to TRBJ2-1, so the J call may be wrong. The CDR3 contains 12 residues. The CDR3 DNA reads TGTGCCAGCAGTTTTCAGGTCATTGAGCAGTTCTTC. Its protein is CASSFQVIEQFF.